This T cell receptor beta chain was captured in a study of long-term antiretroviral therapy in people with HIV. This clone turned up a few times. The run of the v3.0 immunoSEQ assay was at survey level. Clones were read by immunoSEQ multiplex PCR, and TCRdb kept only the in-frame ones, dropping some. The table shows tens of thousands of clones, with over 70% occurring only once. Trimming cost V 5 bases and J 7 bases, with 19 bases left between them. The CDR3 extends over 14 amino acids. From germline, CDR1 is SGHNT and CDR2 YYREEE (reference sequence). The TCR comes from a man in his thirties or forties with HIV. The chain carries TRBV5-4 and TRBJ2-7; no firm D call. Sequenced here: unsorted PBMCs, sampled nearly 2.9 years after starting antiretroviral therapy. CDR3 loop: CASSYGVMALEQYF. In DNA, the CDR3 is TGTGCCAGCAGTTACGGTGTTATGGCCCTGGAGCAGTACTTC. Complete variable domain (other parts from reference TRBV5-4 and TRBJ2-7): ETGVTQSPTHLIKTRGQQVTLRCSSQSGHNTVSWYQQALGQGPQFIFQYYREEENGRGNFPPRFSGLQFPNYSSELNVNALELDDSALYLCASSYGVMALEQYFGPGTRLTVT.